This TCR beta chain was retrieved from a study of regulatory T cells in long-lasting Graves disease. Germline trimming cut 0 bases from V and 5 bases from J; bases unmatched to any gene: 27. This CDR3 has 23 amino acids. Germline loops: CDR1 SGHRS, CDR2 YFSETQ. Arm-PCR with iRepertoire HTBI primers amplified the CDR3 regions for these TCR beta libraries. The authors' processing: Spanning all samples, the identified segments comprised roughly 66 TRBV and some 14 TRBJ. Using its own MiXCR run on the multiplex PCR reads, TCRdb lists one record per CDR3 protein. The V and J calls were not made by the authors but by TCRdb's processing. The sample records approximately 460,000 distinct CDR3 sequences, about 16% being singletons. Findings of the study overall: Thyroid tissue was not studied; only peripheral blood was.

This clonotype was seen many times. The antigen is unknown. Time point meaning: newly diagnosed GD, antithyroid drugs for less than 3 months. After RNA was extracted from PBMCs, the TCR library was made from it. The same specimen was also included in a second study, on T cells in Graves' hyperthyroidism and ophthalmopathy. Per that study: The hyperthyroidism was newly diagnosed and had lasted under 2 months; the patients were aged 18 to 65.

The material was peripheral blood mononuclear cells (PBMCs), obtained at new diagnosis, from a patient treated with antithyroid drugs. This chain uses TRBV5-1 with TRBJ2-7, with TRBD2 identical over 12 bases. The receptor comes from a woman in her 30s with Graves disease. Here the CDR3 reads CASSLAGNNLAGGPIPGSHEQYF. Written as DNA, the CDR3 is TGCGCCAGCAGCTTGGCCGGGAATAATCTAGCGGGAGGGCCAATCCCCGGGAGTCACGAGCAGTACTTC.